This T cell receptor beta chain appears in the sequencing data of a study of immune cell composition in non-small cell lung cancer. Assay used: immunoSEQ multiplex PCR; TCRdb lists only in-frame clones, some missing. The sample lists over 9,500 clones; around two thirds were seen once. This CDR3 has 14 residues. V was clipped by 2 bases and J by 3 bases, with 7 bases between them. Germline V gives CDR1 WNHNN, CDR2 SYGVQD (reference sequence). This chain joins TRBV10-1 and TRBJ1-4; TRBD1 might be the D (5 bases). This TCR was sampled from a human donor with non-small cell lung cancer. What was sequenced was lung tumor tissue. This chain's CDR3 is CASSEGQSNEKLFF. In DNA form, the CDR3 reads TGCGCCAGCAGTGAGGGACAATCTAATGAAAAACTGTTTTTT.